These 29 T cell receptor beta chains were all obtained from the same sample, sequenced in a study of blood T cells in healthy people across ages. A sample-barcoded 5' primer and a J-beta primer mix were used in a second PCR of roughly 6 to 12 cycles. TCRdb fed the 5' RACE reads into MiXCR, producing one record per CDR3 protein. The sample holds about 930,000 distinct CDR3 sequences, 25% to 35% seen once. The same sample was also used in a study of T cells of mothers and their children.

The sample taken for sequencing was blood. The source is a woman aged 40 to 50 in good health.

This clonotype was counted ten times or more. This chain links TRBV20-1 with TRBJ1-1, with 8 bases matching TRBD1. J lost 2 bases, V lost 2 bases, and 4 bases had no gene match. Germline lookup yields CDR1 DFQATT and CDR2 SNEGSKA (reference sequence). This CDR3 is built from 14 residues. The CDR3: CSARRQGANTEAFF. The DNA for the CDR3 is TGCAGTGCTAGACGCCAGGGGGCAAACACTGAAGCTTTCTTT.

The chain carries TRBV5-1 and TRBJ1-1, with 8 bases that match TRBD1. V dropped 4 bases and J dropped 3; count of bases not matched to a gene: 11. CDR1 is SGHRS and CDR2 is YFSETQ in the germline V gene. This CDR3 spans 16 amino acids. Here the CDR3 DNA reads TGCGCCAGCAGCCCCGGACAGGGTAGATTTGACACTGAAGCTTTCTTT. Its translation is CASSPGQGRFDTEAFF.

The chain couples TRBV9 to TRBJ2-1; the match to TRBD1 covers 7 bases. Per germline, CDR1 SGDLS and CDR2 YYNGEE. Germline trimming cut 4 bases from V and 5 bases from J; bases unmatched to any gene: 12. CDR3 size: 16 residues. DNA of the CDR3: TGTGCCAGCAGCACCAGCCCAGGGGGTCAAAACAATGAGCAGTTCTTC. Amino acids: CASSTSPGGQNNEQFF.

This clonotype has ten or more counts. V gene TRBV5-1 combines with J gene TRBJ2-5; 7 nucleotides line up with TRBD1. CDR1 is SGHRS and CDR2 is YFSETQ in the germline V gene. The CDR3 length is 14 residues. The V gene end was trimmed by 1 base and the J gene end by 3 bases; junction bases not matched to a gene: 3. The CDR3 loop reads CASSLQQGKETQYF. Written as DNA, the CDR3 is TGCGCCAGCAGCTTGCAACAGGGGAAAGAGACCCAGTACTTC.

The chain combines TRBV3-1 with TRBJ2-1, with D unclear. The V gene lost 4 bases and the J gene lost 0 bases, with 10 bases spanning the gap. The CDR3 is 15 amino acids. Germline values: CDR1 LGHDT, CDR2 YNNKEL (reference sequence). CDR3 sequence (DNA): TGTGCCAGCAGCCCCCCATACAGCTCCTACAATGAGCAGTTCTTC. Translated, it gives CASSPPYSSYNEQFF.

This clonotype was seen more than once but under ten times. The chain employs TRBV4-2 and TRBJ1-6; TRBD1 matches 8 bases. The CDR3 loop spans 17 amino acids. Per the germline V gene, CDR1 is LGHNA and CDR2 is YNFKEQ. The junction had 9 bases not matched to a gene; V was cut back by 0 bases and J by 8 bases. Written as DNA, the CDR3 is TGTGCCAGCAGCCAAGATGTGGTAGGACAGGGTTATTCACCCCTCCACTTT. This gives the protein CASSQDVVGQGYSPLHF.

At least ten counts were recorded for this clonotype. The chain joins TRBV20-1 to TRBJ2-7; D is possibly TRBD1 (5 bases). Trimming took off 4 bases at V and 2 bases at J, with 9 bases between the two ends. Germline V gene lookup returns CDR1 DFQATT and CDR2 SNEGSKA (reference sequence). CDR3 length: 12 amino acids. DNA for the CDR3: TGCAGTGCTAACAGGAATACCTACGAGCAGTACTTC. This translates into CSANRNTYEQYF.

Turning to this clonotype: A much larger clone differs from this one at a single base, so this may be a read error. The gene calls are TRBV12-3 or TRBV12-4 and TRBJ1-1; 7 nucleotides match TRBD1. This CDR3 has 14 amino acids. The CDR3 here is CANSPGTVNTEAFF. CDR3 sequence (DNA): TGTGCCAACAGTCCCGGGACAGTGAACACTGAAGCTTTCTTT.

In this sample, this clonotype turned up many times. The chain joins TRBV20-1 to TRBJ2-5, with TRBD1 matching 9 bases. The V and J ends lost 7 bases and 4 bases, in that order; junction bases with no gene match: 4. Germline values: CDR1 DFQATT, CDR2 SNEGSKA (reference sequence). The length of the CDR3 is 12 residues. For the CDR3, the DNA is TGCAGTGTTCACAGGGGGCGAGAGACCCAGTACTTC. Translating gives CSVHRGRETQYF.

The table lists this clonotype with many counts. This chain joins TRBV12-3 or TRBV12-4 and TRBJ2-5, with 11 bases aligning to TRBD2. The length of the CDR3 is 17 residues. Germline trimming cut 0 bases from V and 2 bases from J; bases unmatched to any gene: 5. Here the CDR3 DNA reads TGTGCCAGCAGTTTAGCGGGCACTAGCGGGGGACAAGAGACCCAGTACTTC. This translates into CASSLAGTSGGQETQYF.

This clonotype was observed many times. The V and J genes are TRBV29-1 and TRBJ2-7, with no clear D. This CDR3 region has 15 residues. From germline, CDR1 is SQVTM and CDR2 ANQGSEA. Trimming shortened V by 6 bases and J by 0 bases, and 18 bases separated the two germline ends. The CDR3 spells CSVKYSDASSYEQYF. In DNA, the CDR3 is TGCAGCGTAAAATACAGCGACGCTAGCTCCTACGAGCAGTACTTC.

This clonotype was observed a few times. With a much larger clone just one base away, this may be a read error. J is TRBJ1-6 and V is TRBV4-3; D is uncertain. CDR3 length: 17 residues. CDR1 and CDR2 from the germline V gene are LGHNA and YSLEER. CDR3 nucleotide sequence: TGCGCCAACAGCCAAGATAGGCTTGATGGCTATAATTCACCCCTCCACTTT. Protein sequence: CANSQDRLDGYNSPLHF.

The rearrangement uses TRBV5-6 and TRBJ2-5; D ambiguous. Per germline, CDR1 SGHDT and CDR2 YYEEEE. This CDR3 is 14 amino acids long. The V gene lost 4 bases and the J gene lost 1 base, with 11 bases spanning the gap. In DNA form, the CDR3 reads TGTGCCAGCAGCCGGGTGGGTCTCCAAGAGACCCAGTACTTC. As protein: CASSRVGLQETQYF.

This sequence joins TRBV4-1 and TRBJ2-5, with 10 bases identical to TRBD2. The CDR3 covers 16 residues. Unmatched junction bases numbered 7, after V lost 1 base and J lost 5 bases. CDR1 is MGHRA and CDR2 is YSYEKL in the germline V gene. CDR3 sequence reads: CASSQVQRGGLETQYF. In nucleotides, the CDR3 is TGCGCCAGCAGCCAAGTGCAGCGGGGGGGCCTGGAGACCCAGTACTTC.

There are many counts of this clonotype. The chain carries TRBV7-2 and TRBJ2-7; tentatively, D is TRBD1 or TRBD2 (6 bases each). Trimming took off 3 bases at V and 6 bases at J, with 18 bases between the two ends. CDR3 length: 15 amino acids. CDR1 SGHTA and CDR2 FQGNSA come from the germline V gene. The CDR3 bases are TGTGCCAGCAGCTTTAGGGGGTTCGGGGGCAGCGAGCAGTACTTC. Amino acids: CASSFRGFGGSEQYF.

There are a few counts of this clonotype. This chain links TRBV7-9 with TRBJ1-2; 8 bases line up with TRBD1. The CDR3 length is 15 residues. The trim removed 0 bases at V and 4 bases at J, leaving 4 bases unmatched. CDR1 SEHNR and CDR2 FQNEAQ come from the germline V gene (reference sequence). The DNA for the CDR3 is TGTGCCAGCAGCTTAGCGCGGGACAGGACCTATGGCTACACCTTC. Its translation: CASSLARDRTYGYTF.

Points on this clonotype: This may come from a read error, since a much larger clone is one base off. The chain links TRBV29-1 to TRBJ1-2; the D gene is possibly TRBD1 (6 bases). Trimming took 3 bases from V and 8 from J, leaving 13 bases between them. The germline CDR1 and CDR2 sequences are SQVTM and ANQGSEA. The CDR3 consists of 12 residues. As DNA, the CDR3 is TGCAGCGTTGAGTGGGGGGCTAGCGGCTACACCTTC. This encodes CSVEWGASGYTF.

About this clonotype: The junction differs from germline at one of its ends, possibly a read error. The J gene is TRBJ1-2, the V gene TRBV12-3 or TRBV12-4; 10 bases are a match to TRBD1. This CDR3 has 15 residues. The CDR3 region has the DNA TGTGCCAACAGTTCCGGGACAGGGGCGAACTATGGCTACACCTTC. Residues: CANSSGTGANYGYTF.

This clonotype was seen a few times. The CDR3 does not end in the conserved phenylalanine or tryptophan, so this is likely a read error. V usage is TRBV27 and J usage is TRBJ2-5; D possibly corresponds to TRBD1 (6 bases). TRBJ2-7 explains the end of the DNA better; the J call may be wrong. The CDR3 is made up of 14 amino acids. The V gene's germline CDR1 is MNHEY and CDR2 SMNVEV (reference sequence). This CDR3 reads CASSSRGHANEQYL. CDR3 coding DNA: TGTGCCAGCAGTTCCCGGGGACACGCCAACGAGCAGTACTTA.

The chain uses TRBV9 and TRBJ1-1; TRBD1 is a possible D gene (5 bases). Germline V CDR1 and CDR2: SGDLS, YYNGEE. The V end lost 3 bases, the J end lost 6 bases, and 15 bases lay between the germline ends. This CDR3 is built from 14 residues. This CDR3 reads CASSGDDRTPEAFF. The CDR3 DNA reads TGTGCCAGCAGCGGCGACGACAGAACCCCTGAAGCTTTCTTT.

This chain joins TRBV5-1 and TRBJ2-1; D is ambiguous. Per the germline V gene, CDR1 is SGHRS and CDR2 is YFSETQ. Trimming removed 1 base at V and 0 bases at J, with 20 bases between. This CDR3 contains 19 residues. The CDR3, as DNA: TGCGCCAGCAGCTTGAGGTGGTCCGGAACTTCGAGCTCCTACAATGAGCAGTTCTTC. Protein product: CASSLRWSGTSSSYNEQFF.

This clonotype showed up just a few times. The chain links TRBV2 to TRBJ2-7; no clear D gene. V dropped 0 bases and J dropped 4 bases, with 10 bases sitting between them. Germline V gene lookup returns CDR1 SNHLY and CDR2 FYNNEI. This CDR3 is built from 14 residues. The CDR3 region has the DNA TGTGCCAGCAGTGAAGCGCTTCGAGATTACGAGCAGTACTTC. This codes for CASSEALRDYEQYF. Using reference TRBV2 and TRBJ2-7 for the parts outside the CDR3, the full variable domain is EPEVTQTPSHQVTQMGQEVILRCVPISNHLYFYWYRQILGQKVEFLVSFYNNEISEKSEIFDDQFSVERPDGSNFTLKIRSTKLEDSAMYFCASSEALRDYEQYFGPGTRLTVT.

This clonotype has just a few counts. The chain carries TRBV12-3 or TRBV12-4 and TRBJ2-1, with TRBD1 matching over 10 bases. CDR3 length equals 14 residues. Unmatched junction bases numbered 5, after V lost 4 bases and J lost 8 bases. The CDR3 region has the DNA TGTGCCAGCAGTTACGGGACAGGGGTAGATGAGCAGTTCTTC. Translating gives CASSYGTGVDEQFF.

The chain links TRBV11-2 to TRBJ2-3; 15 bases map to TRBD2. The CDR3 spans 17 residues. In germline, CDR1 is SGHAT, CDR2 FQNNGV. After removal of 5 bases from V and 3 bases from J, the junction contained 6 bases not matched to a gene. The CDR3 DNA is TGTGCCAGCAGCCGGACTAGCGGGGGGGCCAGGACAGATACGCAGTATTTT. Encoded protein: CASSRTSGGARTDTQYF.

This clonotype was recorded at least ten times. This chain's CDR3 is CASSLIQSTDTQYF. Written as DNA, the CDR3 is TGTGCCAGCAGCTTAATACAGAGCACAGATACGCAGTATTTT. The chain is built from TRBV7-8 and TRBJ2-3; D remains ambiguous. The CDR3 runs 14 residues. Trimming left V 2 bases short and J 0 bases short, with 6 bases between. CDR1 SGHVS and CDR2 FQNEAQ come from the germline V gene.

This clonotype was seen more than once but under ten times. The chain employs TRBV7-8 and TRBJ2-7; 7 positions match TRBD1. The CDR3 spans 13 residues. CDR1 and CDR2 from the germline V gene are SGHVS and FQNEAQ. With V trimmed by 4 bases and J by 3 bases, 3 bases remained unmatched. CDR3 nucleotide sequence: TGTGCCAGCAGCTCCTACAGGGGCTACGAGCAGTACTTC. Translation: CASSSYRGYEQYF.

This clonotype has only one observation. This chain uses TRBV7-8 with TRBJ1-2; 9 bases align to TRBD1. J gave up 8 bases and V 5 bases, and 9 bases lay outside the gene matches. This CDR3 is 14 amino acids long. Germline V CDR1 and CDR2: SGHVS, FQNEAQ. The DNA for the CDR3 is TGTGCCAGCAGCACACGACAGGGGGGTAGCGGCTACACCTTC. Its translation is CASSTRQGGSGYTF.

This clonotype was detected a few times. The V call is TRBV12-3 or TRBV12-4, the J call TRBJ2-2; 8 nucleotides align to TRBD2. Trimming took 10 bases from V and 5 from J; bases not matched to a gene: 9. CDR3 size: 14 residues. Here the CDR3 reads CATQKTGGTGELFF. The CDR3 nucleotides read TGTGCCACCCAAAAGACGGGAGGGACCGGGGAGCTGTTTTTT.

The chain has TRBV20-1 and TRBJ2-7; D not certain. In germline, CDR1 is DFQATT, CDR2 SNEGSKA (reference sequence). The V end was cut by 2 bases, the J end by 3 bases, with 14 bases between. This CDR3 spans 14 amino acids. The CDR3: CSARQTRLGYEQYF. The CDR3 nucleotides are TGCAGTGCTAGACAAACAAGGTTGGGCTACGAGCAGTACTTC.